The source of this TCR beta chain is a study of blood T cell repertoires in COVID-19. The germline V and J ends were trimmed by 0 bases and 8 bases, with 10 bases remaining between them. CDR3 length: 13 amino acids. Germline V CDR1 and CDR2: MGHRA, YSYEKL. Clones were read by immunoSEQ multiplex PCR, and TCRdb kept only the in-frame ones, dropping some. The data contain fewer than 150,000 clones, 70% to 90% of them seen just once; the ten biggest clones take up roughly 13%. Sequenced material: peripheral blood. The chain employs TRBV4-1 and TRBJ1-2; a possible D gene is TRBD1 (6 bases). The receptor comes from a human donor in a cohort sampled during active COVID-19. In nucleotides, the CDR3 is TGCGCCAGCAGCCAAGAGGGGGCAAGGGGCTACACCTTC. Translation gives CASSQEGARGYTF.